The T cell receptor (beta chain) under discussion was sequenced for a study of blood T cells in healthy people across ages. Findings and caveats of the study: Among long-lived donors, naive CD4+ cells were more numerous and diversity higher than in aged donors.

This clonotype showed up just a few times. What it binds is unknown. Isolation recovered at least 6.5 million PBMCs from every sample. Combining a sample-barcoded 5' primer with a J-beta primer mix, a second PCR ran for about 6 to 11 cycles. TCRdb analysed the 5' RACE reads with MiXCR anew, one entry per CDR3 protein. The repertoire holds roughly 1.6 million distinct CDR3 sequences, with 30% to 35% as singletons. The CDR3 runs to 16 residues. CDR1 is MNHEY, CDR2 SVGEGT, per germline. V was clipped by 6 bases and J by 3 bases; unmatched bases: 12. The V and J genes are TRBV6-2 or TRBV6-3 and TRBJ2-5; 8 bases match TRBD2. The sequence was obtained from a woman in her 30s in good health. The specimen was blood. The CDR3 DNA sequence: TGTGCCAGCAGCCCTTACGGGCAAGCGGGGGAAGAGACCCAGTACTTC. Protein sequence: CASSPYGQAGEETQYF.